Presented here are 29 T cell receptor beta chains from one specimen sequenced in a study of human thymus T cells. Data came from immunoSEQ multiplex PCR; TCRdb stores just in-frame clones and leaves some out. The repertoire holds fewer than 85,000 clones, with 90% to 95% as singletons. From resections taken during corrective heart surgery, the thymus tissue was obtained. The sequenced sample consisted of thymus tissue. The receptors derive from a girl less than two years old with a congenital heart defect but otherwise immunologically healthy.

The chain uses TRBV10-3 and TRBJ2-1; 11 nucleotides line up with TRBD2. Germline assignment: CDR1 ENHRY and CDR2 SYGVKD. After removal of 5 bases from V and 0 bases from J, the junction contained 12 bases not matched to a gene. This CDR3 contains 19 residues. CDR3 in amino acids: CAISPPGTSGSSSYNEQFF. The CDR3 region has the DNA TGTGCCATCAGTCCCCCTGGGACTAGCGGCTCGAGCTCCTACAATGAGCAGTTCTTC.

The chain has TRBV4-1 and TRBJ2-7; the D gene is possibly TRBD2 (6 bases). The CDR3 consists of 15 residues. Between the trimmed V and J ends, which lost 1 base and 6 bases, there was a span of 16 bases. CDR1 is MGHRA, CDR2 YSYEKL, per germline. CDR3 sequence (DNA): TGCGCCAGCAGCCAAGTCCTCGGGCTAGCGAGCGAGCAGTACTTC. It encodes CASSQVLGLASEQYF.

The chain carries TRBV10-3 and TRBJ1-5; TRBD1 might be the D (6 bases). Germline lookup yields CDR1 ENHRY and CDR2 SYGVKD. The CDR3 length is 15 residues. V lost 1 base to trimming and J lost 6 bases, with 13 bases between them. In nucleotides, the CDR3 is TGTGCCATCAGTGAGTACACTTGGACAGTTCAGCCCCAGCATTTT. This encodes CAISEYTWTVQPQHF.

This rearrangement joins TRBV5-8 to TRBJ2-7; unclear D gene. Looked up from germline, CDR1 is SGHTS and CDR2 is YDEGEE. CDR3 length: 14 amino acids. Between the trimmed V and J ends, which lost 4 bases and 4 bases, there was a span of 15 bases. In nucleotides, the CDR3 is TGTGCCAGCAGCGCCTCTTATACTTTTTACGAGCAGTACTTC. Its translation: CASSASYTFYEQYF.

This chain joins TRBV19 and TRBJ1-5; a possible D gene is TRBD1 (6 bases). The V gene lost 1 base and the J gene lost 6 bases, with 13 bases spanning the gap. The V gene's germline CDR1 is LNHDA and CDR2 SQIVND (reference sequence). This CDR3 contains 15 residues. The CDR3 nucleotides are TGTGCCAGTAGTATAGCTTCCAGGGGCGTTCAGCCCCAGCATTTT. The encoded protein is CASSIASRGVQPQHF.

The gene calls are TRBV6-6 and TRBJ2-1; the D gene is possibly TRBD2 (5 bases). This CDR3 is built from 15 residues. The ends were cut back, 5 bases at V and 0 bases at J, with 11 bases in the middle. CDR1 and CDR2 from the germline V gene are MNHNY and SVGAGI (reference sequence). The CDR3 spells CASSMRALSYNEQFF. CDR3 bases: TGTGCCAGCAGTATGAGGGCTCTCTCCTACAATGAGCAGTTCTTC.

The chain employs TRBV2 and TRBJ1-1; D is possibly TRBD1 (6 bases). Trimming took off 5 bases at V and 1 base at J, with 14 bases between the two ends. This CDR3 region has 15 residues. Germline loops: CDR1 SNHLY, CDR2 FYNNEI. CDR3 sequence (DNA): TGTGCCAGCAGTTATACGGGACACAGGAACACTGAAGCTTTCTTT. Translation: CASSYTGHRNTEAFF. Looking up the rest from reference TRBV2 and TRBJ1-1 gives the full variable domain: EPEVTQTPSHQVTQMGQEVILRCVPISNHLYFYWYRQILGQKVEFLVSFYNNEISEKSEIFDDQFSVERPDGSNFTLKIRSTKLEDSAMYFCASSYTGHRNTEAFFGQGTRLTVV.

This clone was seen just once. This chain uses TRBV19 with TRBJ2-3, with D tentatively TRBD1 or TRBD2 (6 bases each). The germline V gene has CDR1 LNHDA and CDR2 SQIVND (reference sequence). Deletions cut 10 bases from V and 6 bases from J, with 23 bases between. This CDR3 is built from 15 residues. CDR3 sequence reads: CATWGAAAHTDTQYF. CDR3 sequence (DNA): TGTGCCACATGGGGGGCAGCGGCACACACGGATACGCAGTATTTT.

This rearrangement joins TRBV27 to TRBJ1-4, with 10 bases lining up with TRBD1. CDR1 and CDR2 (germline): MNHEY, SMNVEV (reference sequence). J was trimmed by 11 bases and V by 5 bases; bases with no gene match: 14. The CDR3 consists of 16 residues. The chain's CDR3 is CASSILPVDRGWKLFF. In nucleotides, the CDR3 is TGTGCCAGCAGTATACTACCGGTGGACAGGGGGTGGAAACTGTTTTTT.

The V call is TRBV19, the J call TRBJ2-2; TRBD1 matches 8 bases. J gave up 7 bases and V 1 base, and 11 bases lay outside the gene matches. Germline CDR1 and CDR2: LNHDA and SQIVND (reference sequence). This CDR3 is 17 amino acids long. The CDR3 spells CASSIGMSGGAIGELFF. As DNA, the CDR3 is TGTGCCAGTAGTATAGGAATGTCAGGGGGCGCGATCGGGGAGCTGTTTTTT.

The chain links TRBV30 to TRBJ2-1; 10 bases are shared with TRBD2. The V segment lost 0 bases and the J segment 8 bases; nucleotides outside the gene matches: 13. Germline V gives CDR1 GTSNPN, CDR2 SVGIG (reference sequence). This CDR3 has 17 amino acids. CDR3 nucleotides: TGTGCCTGGAGTGTAGGAATAGCGGGAGGCCTCGGCGATGAGCAGTTCTTC. This encodes CAWSVGIAGGLGDEQFF.

The chain combines TRBV4-1 with TRBJ2-7; 10 bases agree with TRBD2. J was trimmed by 4 bases and V by 0 bases; bases with no gene match: 9. CDR3 length equals 17 residues. In germline, CDR1 is MGHRA, CDR2 YSYEKL. DNA of the CDR3: TGCGCCAGCAGCCAAGAGCTCGGATTAGCGGGAGGTTACGAGCAGTACTTC. It yields the protein CASSQELGLAGGYEQYF.

The rearrangement uses TRBV5-1 and TRBJ2-1, with D possibly called TRBD1 or TRBD2 (5 bases each). This CDR3 is 17 amino acids long. The germline gives CDR1 SGHRS, CDR2 YFSETQ. V lost 4 bases and J 0 bases, leaving 17 bases between the germline ends. In nucleotides, the CDR3 is TGCGCCAGCAGCCTGGCATTGAGGGGAAGCTCCTACAATGAGCAGTTCTTC. Translating it yields CASSLALRGSSYNEQFF.

V is TRBV2 and J is TRBJ2-5, with TRBD2 identical over 8 bases. The CDR3 contains 17 residues. Trimming removed 4 bases from V and 5 bases from J; junction bases left unmatched: 15. CDR1 and CDR2 from the germline V gene are SNHLY and FYNNEI. The chain's CDR3 is CASSGVKSGGGAETQYF. The CDR3 DNA reads as TGTGCCAGCAGTGGAGTAAAGAGCGGGGGCGGCGCCGAGACCCAGTACTTC.

The chain couples TRBV28 to TRBJ1-1, with D perhaps TRBD1 (6 bases). In germline, CDR1 is MDHEN, CDR2 SYDVKM. Trimming pared 6 bases from V and 0 bases from J, leaving 20 bases between. The CDR3 is 17 amino acids. The DNA for the CDR3 is TGTGCCAGCAGGAGTTACGGGGACACTTACATGAACACTGAAGCTTTCTTT. Encoded protein: CASRSYGDTYMNTEAFF.

This clone has just a few counts. The chain recombines TRBV19 with TRBJ1-2, with TRBD1 matching over 8 bases. Per the germline V gene, CDR1 is LNHDA and CDR2 is SQIVND (reference sequence). The CDR3 spans 12 residues. After removal of 7 bases from V and 8 bases from J, the junction contained 6 bases not matched to a gene. In DNA, the CDR3 is TGTGCCAGTAAGACAGGGGAGGGAGGCTACACCTTC. Its translation: CASKTGEGGYTF.

The V call is TRBV2, the J call TRBJ2-1; D unresolved. CDR1 is SNHLY and CDR2 is FYNNEI in the germline V gene. CDR3 length: 11 amino acids. Trimming cost V 8 bases and J 12 bases, with 14 bases left between them. In nucleotides, the CDR3 is TGTGCCAGCCGGTTACACTACGGGCAGTTCTTC. Its protein product is CASRLHYGQFF.

The chain combines TRBV7-9 with TRBJ2-4, with 8 nucleotides matching TRBD2. The germline V gene has CDR1 SEHNR and CDR2 FQNEAQ (reference sequence). CDR3 length: 17 amino acids. With 2 bases clipped from V and 1 base from J, the junction kept 7 bases outside the gene matches. The CDR3 sequence is CASSLYASGSAKNIQYF. The CDR3 nucleotides read TGTGCCAGCAGCTTATACGCCAGCGGGAGTGCCAAAAACATTCAGTACTTC.

The chain joins TRBV19 to TRBJ1-1; 7 bases align to TRBD1. Germline CDR1 and CDR2: LNHDA and SQIVND (reference sequence). Trimming took 8 bases from V and 0 from J; bases not matched to a gene: 15. CDR3 length: 17 amino acids. CDR3 region: CASLPRDRTYMNTEAFF. The CDR3 nucleotides are TGTGCCAGTTTACCGCGGGACAGAACCTACATGAACACTGAAGCTTTCTTT.

The chain carries TRBV28 and TRBJ2-7; D is uncertain. The CDR3 sequence is 11 residues long. V lost 6 bases and J 3 bases, leaving 6 bases between the germline ends. CDR1 is MDHEN and CDR2 is SYDVKM in the germline V gene. CDR3 coding DNA: TGTGCCAGCAGCCTTATCTACGAGCAGTACTTC. It codes for CASSLIYEQYF.

CDR3 in amino acids: CASSQAPTQTSGTYEQYF. CDR3 nucleotides: TGCGCCAGCAGCCAAGCCCCCACCCAGACTAGCGGGACCTACGAGCAGTACTTC. The chain combines TRBV4-1 with TRBJ2-7, with 11 bases matching TRBD2. The length of the CDR3 is 18 residues. With 1 base clipped from V and 2 bases from J, the junction kept 10 bases outside the gene matches. Germline CDR1 reads MGHRA; CDR2 reads YSYEKL.

This clone was recorded only once. The chain employs TRBV28 and TRBJ2-7; TRBD1 or TRBD2 may be the D gene (5 bases each). The CDR3 is made up of 16 amino acids. Germline V gene data show CDR1 as MDHEN and CDR2 as SYDVKM. V was clipped by 3 bases and J by 4 bases, with 19 bases between them. The CDR3 protein is CASSLGEDPEGYEQYF. The CDR3, as DNA: TGTGCCAGCAGTTTGGGTGAGGACCCCGAGGGGTACGAGCAGTACTTC.

The chain couples TRBV25-1 to TRBJ1-1; D unresolved. The CDR3 is 13 residues long. Germline assignment: CDR1 MGHDK and CDR2 SYGVNS. V lost 1 base and J 6 bases, leaving 9 bases between the germline ends. CDR3 in amino acids: CASSELQKPEAFF. In DNA form, the CDR3 reads TGTGCCAGCAGTGAATTGCAAAAGCCTGAAGCTTTCTTT. The complete variable domain, with remaining parts taken from reference TRBV25-1 and TRBJ1-1, reads EADIYQTPRYLVIGTGKKITLECSQTMGHDKMYWYQQDPGMELHLIHYSYGVNSTEKGDLSSESTVSRIRTEHFPLTLESARPSHTSQYLCASSELQKPEAFFGQGTRLTVV.

The J gene is TRBJ2-3, the V gene TRBV7-8; tentatively, D is TRBD2 (6 bases). Germline CDR1 SGHVS, CDR2 FQNEAQ. The CDR3 loop spans 18 amino acids. Trimming shortened V by 4 bases and J by 6 bases, and 26 bases separated the two germline ends. The CDR3 loop reads CASSSGEVFGGIPDTQYF. CDR3 nucleotides: TGTGCCAGCAGCTCCGGGGAGGTGTTTGGCGGTATCCCGGATACGCAGTATTTT. Variable domain in full (rest from reference TRBV7-8 and TRBJ2-3): GAGVSQSPRYKVAKRGQDVALRCDPISGHVSLFWYQQALGQGPEFLTYFQNEAQLDKSGLPSDRFFAERPEGSVSTLKIQRTQQEDSAVYLCASSSGEVFGGIPDTQYFGPGTRLTVL.

The chain recombines TRBV9 with TRBJ1-3; no firm D call. V lost 5 bases to trimming and J lost 4 bases, with 10 bases between them. The germline V gene has CDR1 SGDLS and CDR2 YYNGEE. The CDR3 is made up of 13 amino acids. CDR3: CASRGRLGNTIYF. The CDR3 coding sequence is TGTGCCAGCAGGGGCCGTCTCGGAAACACCATATATTTT.

This clone has a handful of counts. J is TRBJ1-1 and V is TRBV10-2; D might be TRBD1 (5 bases). Between the trimmed V and J ends, which lost 9 bases and 8 bases, there was a span of 16 bases. In germline, CDR1 is WSHSY, CDR2 SAAADI. This CDR3 comprises 12 residues. The CDR3 sequence: CASSGREGEAFF. The CDR3 DNA follows: TGCGCCAGTTCGGGACGGGAGGGAGAAGCTTTCTTT.

V and J are TRBV12-5 and TRBJ2-1; D remains ambiguous. The CDR3 has 16 residues. Trimming took 6 bases from V and 4 from J, leaving 19 bases between them. The germline gives CDR1 LGHNT, CDR2 FRNRAP. The CDR3 DNA follows: TGTGCTAGTGGAAGTGTATGGCAGAGCCGTTACAATGAGCAGTTCTTC. Its translation is CASGSVWQSRYNEQFF.

The chain is built from TRBV7-4 and TRBJ2-2, with 7 bases fitting TRBD2. The V gene end was trimmed by 5 bases and the J gene end by 7 bases; junction bases not matched to a gene: 16. The CDR3 is 17 amino acids. Germline CDR1 is SGHVT and CDR2 is SQSDAQ. CDR3 sequence: CASSPKRGGWIGGELFF. CDR3 DNA sequence: TGTGCCAGCAGCCCGAAGAGGGGAGGGTGGATCGGCGGGGAGCTGTTTTTT.

CDR3 nucleotide sequence: TGTGCCAGCAGCTTAGCGGGACAGGGAAGCTACGAGCAGTACTTC. This encodes CASSLAGQGSYEQYF. The chain joins TRBV11-3 to TRBJ2-7; 9 positions agree with TRBD1. V shed 1 base, J shed 3 bases, and the junction held 4 bases outside the gene matches. The germline CDR1 and CDR2 sequences are SGHNT and YENEEA. The CDR3 is 15 amino acids.